This T cell receptor beta chain was sequenced during a study of Graves' ophthalmopathy and Graves' hyperthyroidism. Overall study findings and caveats: Ophthalmopathy progression prediction by the model yielded a sensitivity of 55% to 71% and a specificity of nearly 75%. Classification of ophthalmopathy versus stable hyperthyroidism by a 13-signature model yielded under 90% sensitivity and 75% to 84% specificity.

The table lists this clonotype with many counts. Antigen unknown. At one end, the junction sequence differs from germline, possibly due to a read error. Germline assignment: CDR1 ENHRY and CDR2 SYGVKD. The CDR3 is made up of 10 amino acids. RNA transcripts served as template for amplifying TCR beta CDR3 sequences. Second-round multiplex PCR came after first-round RT-PCR with HTBI primers. TCRdb processed the multiplex PCR reads anew with MiXCR; each CDR3 protein has one entry. The sample has 200,000 to 300,000 distinct CDR3 sequences, around 50% seen once. Patients were left out if they had other autoimmune diseases, uncontrolled infections, pregnancy or lactation.

The receptor comes from an adult man with Graves' ophthalmopathy. The sequenced sample was peripheral blood. The rearrangement uses TRBV10-3 and TRBJ1-1; possible D gene TRBD1, 6 bases. CDR3 in amino acids: CAISTSDRNF. For the CDR3, the DNA is TGTGCCATCAGTACCTCTGACAGGAATTTT.